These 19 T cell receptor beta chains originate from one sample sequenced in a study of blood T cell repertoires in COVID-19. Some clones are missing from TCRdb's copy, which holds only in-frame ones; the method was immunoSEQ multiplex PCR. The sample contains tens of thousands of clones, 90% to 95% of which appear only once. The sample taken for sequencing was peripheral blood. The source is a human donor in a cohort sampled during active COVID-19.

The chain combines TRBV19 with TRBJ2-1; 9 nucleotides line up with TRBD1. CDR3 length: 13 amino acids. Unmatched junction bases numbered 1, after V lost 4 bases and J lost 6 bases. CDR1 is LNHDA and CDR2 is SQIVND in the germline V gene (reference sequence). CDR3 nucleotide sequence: TGTGCCAGTAGTACACAGGGGGCCAATGAGCAGTTCTTC. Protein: CASSTQGANEQFF.

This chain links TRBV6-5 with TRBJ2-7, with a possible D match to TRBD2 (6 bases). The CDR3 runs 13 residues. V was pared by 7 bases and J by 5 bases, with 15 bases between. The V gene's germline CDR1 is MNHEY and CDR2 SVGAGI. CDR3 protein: CASTPPGRNEQYF. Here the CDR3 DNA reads TGTGCCAGCACCCCCCCGGGGAGGAACGAGCAGTACTTC.

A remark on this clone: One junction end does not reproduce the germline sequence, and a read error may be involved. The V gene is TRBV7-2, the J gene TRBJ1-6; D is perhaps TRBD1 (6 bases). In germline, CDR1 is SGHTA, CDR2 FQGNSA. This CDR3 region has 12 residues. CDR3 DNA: TGTGCCAGCAGCTTAGCGTGGGGGACACCCCGCTTT. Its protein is CASSLAWGTPRF. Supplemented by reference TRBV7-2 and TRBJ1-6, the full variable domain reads GAGVSQSPSNKVTEKGKDVELRCDPISGHTALYWYRQSLGQGLEFLIYFQGNSAPDKSGLPSDRFSAERTGGSVSTLTIQRTQQEDSAVYLCASSLAWGTPRFGNGTRLTVT.

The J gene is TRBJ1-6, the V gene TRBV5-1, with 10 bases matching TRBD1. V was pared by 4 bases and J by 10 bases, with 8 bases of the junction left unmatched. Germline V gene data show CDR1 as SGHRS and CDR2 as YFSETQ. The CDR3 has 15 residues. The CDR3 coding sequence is TGCGCCAGCAGCGGCCGGGACAGGGGTCGGTCACCCCTCCACTTT. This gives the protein CASSGRDRGRSPLHF.

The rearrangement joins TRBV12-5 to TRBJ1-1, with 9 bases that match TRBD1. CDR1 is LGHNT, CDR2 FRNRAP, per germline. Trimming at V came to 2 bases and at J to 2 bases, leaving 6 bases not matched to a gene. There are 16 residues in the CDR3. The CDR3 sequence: CASGLMTGGTNTEAFF. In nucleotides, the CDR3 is TGTGCTAGTGGTTTGATGACAGGGGGAACAAACACTGAAGCTTTCTTT.

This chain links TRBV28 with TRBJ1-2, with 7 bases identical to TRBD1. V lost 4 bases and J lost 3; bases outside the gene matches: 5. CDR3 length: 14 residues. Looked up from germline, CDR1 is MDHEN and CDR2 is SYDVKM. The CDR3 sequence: CASSSTQGYYGYTF. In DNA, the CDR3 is TGTGCCAGCAGTTCTACACAGGGGTACTATGGCTACACCTTC.

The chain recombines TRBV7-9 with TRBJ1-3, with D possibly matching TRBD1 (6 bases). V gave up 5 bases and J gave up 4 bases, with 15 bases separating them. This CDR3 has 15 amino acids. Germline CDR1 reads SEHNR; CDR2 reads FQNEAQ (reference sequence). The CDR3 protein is CASSPTGQGGNTIYF. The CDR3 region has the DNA TGTGCCAGCAGCCCAACGGGGCAGGGGGGAAACACCATATATTTT.

CDR3 nucleotide sequence: TGTGCCAGCAGCTTAGCCGCATCGGGCGGGGGCTCCTACAATGAGCAGTTCTTC. Residues: CASSLAASGGGSYNEQFF. This chain links TRBV7-2 with TRBJ2-1; 7 bases fit TRBD2. Germline CDR1 reads SGHTA; CDR2 reads FQGNSA. V dropped 0 bases and J dropped 0; count of bases not matched to a gene: 8. This CDR3 has 18 residues.

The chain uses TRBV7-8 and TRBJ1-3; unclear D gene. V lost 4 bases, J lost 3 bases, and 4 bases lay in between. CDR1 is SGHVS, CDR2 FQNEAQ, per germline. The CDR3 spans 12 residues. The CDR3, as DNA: TGTGCCAGCAGCTACAGTGGAAACACCATATATTTT. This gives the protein CASSYSGNTIYF.

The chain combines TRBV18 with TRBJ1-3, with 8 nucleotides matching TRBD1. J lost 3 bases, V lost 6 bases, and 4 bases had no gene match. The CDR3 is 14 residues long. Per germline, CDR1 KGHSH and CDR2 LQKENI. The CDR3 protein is CASSPDRDGNTIYF. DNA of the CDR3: TGTGCCAGCTCGCCGGACAGGGATGGAAACACCATATATTTT. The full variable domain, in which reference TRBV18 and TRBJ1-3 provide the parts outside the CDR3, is NAGVMQNPRHLVRRRGQEARLRCSPMKGHSHVYWYRQLPEEGLKFMVYLQKENIIDESGMPKERFSAEFPKEGPSILRIQQVVRGDSAAYFCASSPDRDGNTIYFGEGSWLTVV.

The CDR3 DNA reads as TGCAGCGCTGTACAGGGGGTAAATCAGCCCCAGCATTTT. This encodes CSAVQGVNQPQHF. The chain has TRBV29-1 and TRBJ1-5, with 8 bases aligning to TRBD1. Losses at the gene ends were 7 bases for V and 4 bases for J; bases not matched to a gene: 6. CDR3 length: 13 amino acids. The V gene's germline CDR1 is SQVTM and CDR2 ANQGSEA.

DNA for the CDR3: TGTGCCAGCAGTAGGGAAAGGGGCTACGAGCAGTACTTC. This encodes CASSRERGYEQYF. The genes are TRBV27 and TRBJ2-7; D might be TRBD1 (5 bases). There are 13 residues in the CDR3. Trimming cost V 5 bases and J 3 bases, with 11 bases left between them. In germline, CDR1 is MNHEY, CDR2 SMNVEV (reference sequence).

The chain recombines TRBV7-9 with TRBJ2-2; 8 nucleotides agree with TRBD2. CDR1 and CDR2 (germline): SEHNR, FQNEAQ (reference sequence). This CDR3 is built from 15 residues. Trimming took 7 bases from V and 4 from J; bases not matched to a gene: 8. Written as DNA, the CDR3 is TGTGCCAGCACCCGCAGCGGGAGAGGCACCGGGGAGCTGTTTTTT. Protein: CASTRSGRGTGELFF.

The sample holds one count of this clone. CDR3 coding DNA: TGTGCCAGCAGCCTAGGGGTTCCTTATGGCTACACCTTC. As protein: CASSLGVPYGYTF. The V gene is TRBV5-6, the J gene TRBJ1-2, with a possible D match to TRBD1 (5 bases). The V gene lost 4 bases and the J gene lost 5 bases, with 12 bases spanning the gap. Looked up from germline, CDR1 is SGHDT and CDR2 is YYEEEE. The CDR3 is 13 amino acids.

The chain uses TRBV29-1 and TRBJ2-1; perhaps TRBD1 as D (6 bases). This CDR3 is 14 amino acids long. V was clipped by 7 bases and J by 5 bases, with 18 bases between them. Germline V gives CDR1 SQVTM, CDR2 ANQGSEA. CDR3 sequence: CSARRAGANNEQFF. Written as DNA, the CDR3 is TGCAGCGCCCGAAGGGCAGGGGCAAACAATGAGCAGTTCTTC.

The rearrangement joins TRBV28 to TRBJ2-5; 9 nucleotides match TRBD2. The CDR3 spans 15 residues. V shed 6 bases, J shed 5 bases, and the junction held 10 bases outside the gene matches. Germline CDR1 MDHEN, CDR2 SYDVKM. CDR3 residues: CASSGTSWGGETQYF. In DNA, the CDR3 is TGTGCCAGCAGCGGGACTAGCTGGGGGGGGGAGACCCAGTACTTC.

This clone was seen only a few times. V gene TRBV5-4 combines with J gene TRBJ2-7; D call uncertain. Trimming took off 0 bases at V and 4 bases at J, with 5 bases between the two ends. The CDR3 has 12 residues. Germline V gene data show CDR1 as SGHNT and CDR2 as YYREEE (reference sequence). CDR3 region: CASSLDGYEQYF. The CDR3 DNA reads TGTGCCAGCAGCTTGGACGGTTACGAGCAGTACTTC.

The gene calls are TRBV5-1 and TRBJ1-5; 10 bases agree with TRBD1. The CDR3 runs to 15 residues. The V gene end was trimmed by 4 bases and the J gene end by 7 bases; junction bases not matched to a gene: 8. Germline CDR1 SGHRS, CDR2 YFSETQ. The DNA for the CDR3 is TGCGCCAGCAGCCCCGGGACAGGGGCCAAACAGCCCCAGCATTTT. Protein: CASSPGTGAKQPQHF.

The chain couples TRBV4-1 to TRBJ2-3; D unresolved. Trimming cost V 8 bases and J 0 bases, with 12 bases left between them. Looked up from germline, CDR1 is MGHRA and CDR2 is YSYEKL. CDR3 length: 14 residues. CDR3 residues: CASARAGSTDTQYF. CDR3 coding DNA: TGCGCCAGCGCCAGAGCCGGGAGCACAGATACGCAGTATTTT.